The 11 T cell receptor beta chains below were found in one sample sequenced in a study of Ad26.COV2.S vaccination and SARS-CoV-2 variants. Treatment reported: roughly 20 received Ad26.COV2.S at low or high dose, single or two shots; roughly 5 received placebo; per-sample allocation not given. Sample collection was performed on day 63 after the first vaccine or placebo injection. This table comes from immunoSEQ multiplex PCR, and its TCRdb copy is limited to in-frame clones, with some not included. The table records 410,000 or so clones, roughly 90% of them present only once. The source was peripheral blood, collected in a trial of Ad26.COV2.S vaccine versus placebo. These receptors were collected from a person aged 18-65 years who received the Ad26.COV2.S COVID-19 vaccine or a placebo.

A remark on this clone: Other nucleotide sequences from this sample produce the same CDR3. The chain uses TRBV6-2 or TRBV6-3 and TRBJ1-1; D not certain. The CDR3 sequence is 13 residues long. Germline V gene sequence: CDR1 MNHEY, CDR2 SVGEGT. The ends were cut back, 2 bases at V and 4 bases at J, with 8 bases in the middle. CDR3 residues: CASSYRGGTEAFF. Written as DNA, the CDR3 is TGTGCCAGCAGTTACCGTGGAGGCACTGAAGCTTTCTTT.

The chain joins TRBV5-8 to TRBJ1-1; D is ambiguous. Germline values: CDR1 SGHTS, CDR2 YDEGEE. This CDR3 has 15 amino acids. Trimming cost V 3 bases and J 5 bases, with 17 bases left between them. CDR3 loop: CASSWGELSGTEAFF. CDR3 in DNA: TGTGCCAGCAGCTGGGGTGAGTTGTCGGGGACTGAAGCTTTCTTT.

The rearrangement uses TRBV30 and TRBJ1-2, with D hard to call. Germline V lookup: CDR1 GTSNPN, CDR2 SVGIG (reference sequence). V dropped 0 bases and J dropped 4 bases, with 9 bases sitting between them. This CDR3 has 13 amino acids. The CDR3, as DNA: TGTGCCTGGAGTGTTCTCGGAACCTATGGCTACACCTTC. Its protein is CAWSVLGTYGYTF.

This sequence joins TRBV6-2 or TRBV6-3 and TRBJ2-3, with D perhaps assigned TRBD1 or TRBD2 (5 bases each). With 4 bases removed from V and 0 bases from J, the gap between germline ends came to 11 bases. CDR1 MNHEY and CDR2 SVGEGT come from the germline V gene. This CDR3 has 15 residues. The chain's CDR3 is CASSSLGVSTDTQYF. DNA of the CDR3: TGTGCCAGCAGTTCTTTGGGGGTTAGCACAGATACGCAGTATTTT.

The gene calls are TRBV16 and TRBJ2-1; D tentatively reads TRBD1 or TRBD2 (5 bases each). The CDR3 covers 15 residues. V lost 6 bases, J lost 8 bases, and 20 bases lay in between. The germline V gene has CDR1 KGHSY and CDR2 FQNENV. The CDR3 is CASRHWDPDTHEQFF. In nucleotides, the CDR3 is TGTGCCAGCAGGCACTGGGACCCCGACACCCATGAGCAGTTCTTC.

This chain links TRBV6-7 with TRBJ1-6, with 7 bases identical to TRBD1. TRBV6-7 belongs to the ORF category, with a function that is uncertain. The CDR3 spans 20 residues. Unmatched junction bases numbered 16, after V lost 5 bases and J lost 0 bases. The CDR3: CASSPPRWDSQRSYNSPLHF. Here the CDR3 DNA reads TGTGCCAGCAGTCCGCCACGGTGGGACAGTCAACGCTCCTATAATTCACCCCTCCACTTT.

V and J are TRBV28 and TRBJ1-5, with D uncertain. Germline CDR1 MDHEN, CDR2 SYDVKM. The length of the CDR3 is 12 residues. V gave up 4 bases and J gave up 6 bases, with 7 bases separating them. The chain's CDR3 is CASSSRGQPQHF. The CDR3 DNA follows: TGTGCCAGCAGTTCACGAGGTCAGCCCCAGCATTTT.

The V gene is TRBV6-1, the J gene TRBJ1-3; D unclear. V shed 2 bases and J shed 0 bases, with 8 bases lying between them. Germline V gives CDR1 MNHNS, CDR2 SASEGT. This CDR3 contains 15 residues. The DNA for the CDR3 is TGTGCCAGCAGTGAACGTAGACGCTCTGGAAACACCATATATTTT. Amino acids: CASSERRRSGNTIYF.

Regarding this clone: The same CDR3 is also encoded by other DNA sequences in this sample. The chain uses TRBV20-1 and TRBJ2-4, with D unclear. The germline CDR1 and CDR2 sequences are DFQATT and SNEGSKA (reference sequence). Trimming took off 3 bases at V and 5 bases at J, with 5 bases between the two ends. The CDR3 sequence is 11 residues long. This CDR3 reads CSASRENIQYF. The DNA of the CDR3 is TGCAGTGCTAGTCGGGAAAACATTCAGTACTTC.

The CDR3 protein is CASSPRLTGNNYGYTF. The CDR3 bases are TGTGCCAGCTCACCTCGATTGACAGGGAACAACTATGGCTACACCTTC. The chain has TRBV18 and TRBJ1-2, with TRBD1 matching over 7 bases. This CDR3 is built from 16 residues. V lost 3 bases, J lost 2 bases, and 9 bases stayed unmatched. Germline values: CDR1 KGHSH, CDR2 LQKENI.

The rearrangement joins TRBV20-1 to TRBJ2-3; maybe TRBD2 (5 bases). The length of the CDR3 is 15 residues. V shed 3 bases and J shed 5 bases, with 18 bases lying between them. Germline V gene lookup returns CDR1 DFQATT and CDR2 SNEGSKA (reference sequence). CDR3 DNA sequence: TGCAGTGCTAGTCCTACCTTGGACTTACAAGATACGCAGTATTTT. This encodes CSASPTLDLQDTQYF.